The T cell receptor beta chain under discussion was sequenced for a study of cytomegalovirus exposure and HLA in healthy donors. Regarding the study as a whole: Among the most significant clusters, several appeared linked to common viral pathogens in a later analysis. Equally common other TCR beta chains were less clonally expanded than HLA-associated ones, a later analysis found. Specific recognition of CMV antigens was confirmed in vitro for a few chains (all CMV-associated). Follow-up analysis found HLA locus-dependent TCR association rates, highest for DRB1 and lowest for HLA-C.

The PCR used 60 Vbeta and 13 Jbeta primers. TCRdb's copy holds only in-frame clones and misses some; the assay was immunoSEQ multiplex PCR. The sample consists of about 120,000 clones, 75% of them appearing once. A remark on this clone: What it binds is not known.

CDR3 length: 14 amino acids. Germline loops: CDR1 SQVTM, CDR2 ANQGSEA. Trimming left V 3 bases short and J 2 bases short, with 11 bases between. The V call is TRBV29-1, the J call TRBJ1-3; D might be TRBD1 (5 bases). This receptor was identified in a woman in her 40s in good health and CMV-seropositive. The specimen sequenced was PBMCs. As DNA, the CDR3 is TGCAGCGTTGATACAAGGGGAACTGGAAACACCATATATTTT. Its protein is CSVDTRGTGNTIYF.